These 17 T cell receptor beta chains came from one sample sequenced in a study of naive and memory T cell subsets. An equimolar mix of two oligonucleotides served as the beta constant-region primer for TRBC1 and TRBC2. TCRdb used MiXCR to reprocess the UMI-ligation and nested PCR reads, holding one entry per CDR3 protein. Of 81,000 or so distinct CDR3 sequences listed, about 6.5% are singletons. Sequencing input: central memory CD4+ T cells from blood. Receptor source: a human donor in good health.

This clonotype came up a few times. V and J are TRBV10-3 and TRBJ2-1; TRBD2 matches at 7 bases. The CDR3 loop spans 16 amino acids. Trimming cost V 3 bases and J 8 bases; bases outside gene matches: 13. Germline V gives CDR1 ENHRY, CDR2 SYGVKD. In DNA, the CDR3 is TGTGCCATCAGTGAAAATTCCGTAAAGGGAGGGGATGAGCAGTTCTTC. The encoded protein is CAISENSVKGGDEQFF.

This clonotype was found a few times. This chain joins TRBV2 and TRBJ2-3, with a weak D call TRBD2 (5 bases). The V gene lost 6 bases and the J gene lost 14 bases, with 12 bases spanning the gap. This CDR3 spans 10 amino acids. Germline loops: CDR1 SNHLY, CDR2 FYNNEI. CDR3 residues: CASSGESRYF. CDR3 nucleotides: TGTGCCAGCAGCGGGGAGAGTCGGTATTTT.

The rearrangement links TRBV29-1 to TRBJ2-3, with D possibly TRBD1 on 5 matching bases. The germline gives CDR1 SQVTM, CDR2 ANQGSEA. V lost 5 bases, J lost 1 base, and 10 bases lay in between. The CDR3 extends over 13 amino acids. The CDR3 nucleotides are TGCAGCGTTCAGGGCGGAGGCACAGATACGCAGTATTTT. Its protein product is CSVQGGGTDTQYF.

The sample holds many counts of this clonotype. The CDR3 sequence is CASSQTPQGGNSPLHF. CDR3 coding DNA: TGTGCCAGCAGCCAAACGCCACAGGGAGGGAATTCACCCCTCCACTTT. The gene calls are TRBV4-2 and TRBJ1-6; possible D gene TRBD1, 6 bases. Germline V lookup: CDR1 LGHNA, CDR2 YNFKEQ. Trimming took off 2 bases at V and 7 bases at J, with 15 bases between the two ends. The CDR3 consists of 16 residues.

The table lists this clonotype with many counts. The chain is built from TRBV4-1 and TRBJ1-1; D perhaps matches TRBD1 (5 bases). The CDR3 is 16 residues long. V lost 1 base and J 0 bases, leaving 12 bases between the germline ends. CDR1 and CDR2 (germline): MGHRA, YSYEKL. The CDR3 bases are TGCGCCAGCAGCCAAGGAAGGGGTTACGTGAACACTGAAGCTTTCTTT. It encodes CASSQGRGYVNTEAFF.

There are a few counts of this clonotype. The V gene is TRBV4-1, the J gene TRBJ1-4, with D unresolved. The V and J ends lost 5 bases and 4 bases respectively, with 8 bases between them. This CDR3 comprises 13 residues. Germline lookup yields CDR1 MGHRA and CDR2 YSYEKL. The CDR3 DNA reads as TGCGCCAGCAGCTTGCGACTTAATGAAAAACTGTTTTTT. It translates to CASSLRLNEKLFF.

This rearrangement joins TRBV4-2 to TRBJ2-5; D remains unclear. The germline V gene has CDR1 LGHNA and CDR2 YNFKEQ. V lost 11 bases, J lost 3 bases, and 16 bases lay in between. This CDR3 has 13 residues. In DNA, the CDR3 is TGTGCCTCAGCCCAGGAACCAAAAGAGACCCAGTACTTC. Translated, it gives CASAQEPKETQYF.

This clonotype was counted at least ten times. The chain joins TRBV11-1 to TRBJ2-1; 7 bases align to TRBD2. The CDR3 extends over 16 amino acids. Germline lookup yields CDR1 SGHAT and CDR2 FQDESV (reference sequence). V shed 5 bases, J shed 8 bases, and the junction held 15 bases outside the gene matches. The CDR3 sequence: CASSPRRGGSEDEQFF. CDR3 sequence (DNA): TGTGCCAGCAGCCCACGGCGGGGCGGGAGTGAGGATGAGCAGTTCTTC.

This clonotype was detected many times. The chain couples TRBV6-2 or TRBV6-3 to TRBJ1-5; D remains unclear. There are 13 residues in the CDR3. The germline V gene has CDR1 MNHEY and CDR2 SVGEGT. The V gene lost 9 bases and the J gene lost 2 bases, with 11 bases spanning the gap. CDR3 loop: CASSPDGNQPQHF. CDR3 nucleotides: TGTGCCAGTTCTCCGGATGGCAATCAGCCCCAGCATTTT.

This clonotype was counted at least ten times. The chain recombines TRBV6-2 or TRBV6-3 with TRBJ1-1; 10 bases are a match to TRBD1. Per the germline V gene, CDR1 is MNHEY and CDR2 is SVGEGT. Trimming removed 2 bases from V and 4 bases from J; junction bases left unmatched: 4. This CDR3 is 15 amino acids long. The CDR3 is CASSYAGTGATEAFF. As DNA, the CDR3 is TGTGCCAGCAGTTACGCCGGGACAGGGGCCACTGAAGCTTTCTTT.

This chain connects TRBV7-2 to TRBJ2-5; the D gene could be TRBD1 or TRBD2 (6 bases each). The ends were cut back, 5 bases at V and 2 bases at J, with 18 bases in the middle. This CDR3 is 16 amino acids long. The germline gives CDR1 SGHTA, CDR2 FQGNSA. CDR3 coding DNA: TGTGCCAGCAGCCCCAGGATAGGGGGGAAGCAAGAGACCCAGTACTTC. Protein sequence: CASSPRIGGKQETQYF. Using reference TRBV7-2 and TRBJ2-5 for the parts outside the CDR3, the full variable domain is GAGVSQSPSNKVTEKGKDVELRCDPISGHTALYWYRQSLGQGLEFLIYFQGNSAPDKSGLPSDRFSAERTGGSVSTLTIQRTQQEDSAVYLCASSPRIGGKQETQYFGPGTRLLVL.

Only a few counts were recorded for this clonotype. The J gene is TRBJ2-1, the V gene TRBV9, with 15 bases lining up with TRBD2. The CDR3 sequence is 20 residues long. The V segment lost 4 bases and the J segment 4 bases; nucleotides outside the gene matches: 15. CDR1 SGDLS and CDR2 YYNGEE come from the germline V gene. The CDR3: CASSTRGLAGGPDVYNEQFF. The DNA of the CDR3 is TGTGCCAGCAGCACCCGAGGACTAGCGGGAGGGCCCGACGTGTACAATGAGCAGTTCTTC.

The chain recombines TRBV6-2 or TRBV6-3 with TRBJ1-5, with D tentatively TRBD1 (5 bases). With 5 bases removed from V and 7 bases from J, the gap between germline ends came to 18 bases. In germline, CDR1 is MNHEY, CDR2 SVGEGT. The CDR3 runs 15 residues. The DNA for the CDR3 is TGTGCCAGCAGTCAACCGAAGGGTTGGGGGCAGCCCCAGCATTTT. This encodes CASSQPKGWGQPQHF.

The rearrangement uses TRBV4-3 and TRBJ2-7; D uncertain. The CDR3 is made up of 15 amino acids. Trimming stripped 0 bases from V and 3 bases from J, with 12 bases between. The germline gives CDR1 LGHNA, CDR2 YSLEER. CDR3 DNA: TGCGCCAGCAGCCAAGAAACTCCCCGGGTCTACGAGCAGTACTTC. Its protein product is CASSQETPRVYEQYF.

This clonotype has ten or more counts. This rearrangement joins TRBV12-3 or TRBV12-4 to TRBJ1-2; D is ambiguous. V was pared by 3 bases and J by 4 bases, with 12 bases between. The CDR3 contains 14 residues. CDR3 region: CASSFQQVIYGYTF. The DNA for the CDR3 is TGTGCCAGCAGTTTCCAGCAGGTCATCTATGGCTACACCTTC.

This clonotype occurred a few times. The V and J genes are TRBV7-9 and TRBJ2-2, with TRBD2 as a possible D gene (5 bases). CDR3 length: 13 amino acids. Trimming took 1 base from V and 7 from J, leaving 7 bases between them. Germline CDR1 reads SEHNR; CDR2 reads FQNEAQ (reference sequence). CDR3 sequence (DNA): TGTGCCAGCAGCTTAGTCCGGGGCGGGGAGCTGTTTTTT. Translation: CASSLVRGGELFF.

This clonotype was counted between two and nine times. CDR3 amino acids: CASSNARGWPDEQFF. The CDR3, as DNA: TGTGCCAGCAGCAACGCGAGGGGGTGGCCGGATGAGCAGTTCTTC. The V call is TRBV21-1, the J call TRBJ2-1; TRBD1, the D gene given by the table, was not confirmed from the DNA. TRBV21-1 corresponds to a pseudogene. This CDR3 contains 15 residues.